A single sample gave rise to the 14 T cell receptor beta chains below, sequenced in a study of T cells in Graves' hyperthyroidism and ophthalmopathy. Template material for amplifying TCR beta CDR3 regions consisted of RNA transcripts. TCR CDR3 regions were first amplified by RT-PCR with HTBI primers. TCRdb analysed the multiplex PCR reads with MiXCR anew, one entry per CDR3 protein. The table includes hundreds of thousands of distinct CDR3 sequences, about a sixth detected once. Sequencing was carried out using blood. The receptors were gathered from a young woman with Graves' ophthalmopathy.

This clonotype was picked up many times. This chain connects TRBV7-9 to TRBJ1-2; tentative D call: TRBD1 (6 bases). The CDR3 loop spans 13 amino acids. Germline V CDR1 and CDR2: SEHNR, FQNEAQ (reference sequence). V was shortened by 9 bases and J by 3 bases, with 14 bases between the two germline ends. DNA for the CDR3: TGTGCCAGTCATACGGGGGCTGACTATGGCTACACCTTC. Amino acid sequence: CASHTGADYGYTF.

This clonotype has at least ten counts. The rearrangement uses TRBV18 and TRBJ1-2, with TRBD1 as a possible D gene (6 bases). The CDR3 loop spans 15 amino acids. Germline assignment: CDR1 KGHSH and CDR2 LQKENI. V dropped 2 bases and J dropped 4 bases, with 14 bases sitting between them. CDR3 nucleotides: TGTGCCAGCTCACCAAGAGGAGGACAGAGCTATGGCTACACCTTC. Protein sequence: CASSPRGGQSYGYTF.

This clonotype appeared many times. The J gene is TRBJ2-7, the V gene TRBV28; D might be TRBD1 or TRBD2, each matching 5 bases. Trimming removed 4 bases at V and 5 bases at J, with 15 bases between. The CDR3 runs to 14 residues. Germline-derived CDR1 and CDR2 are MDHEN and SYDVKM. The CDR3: CASSYYLRGDEQYF. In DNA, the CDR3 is TGTGCCAGCAGTTACTATTTAAGAGGGGACGAGCAGTACTTC. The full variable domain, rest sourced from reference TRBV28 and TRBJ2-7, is DVKVTQSSRYLVKRTGEKVFLECVQDMDHENMFWYRQDPGLGLRLIYFSYDVKMKEKGDIPEGYSVSREKKERFSLILESASTNQTSMYLCASSYYLRGDEQYFGPGTRLTVT.

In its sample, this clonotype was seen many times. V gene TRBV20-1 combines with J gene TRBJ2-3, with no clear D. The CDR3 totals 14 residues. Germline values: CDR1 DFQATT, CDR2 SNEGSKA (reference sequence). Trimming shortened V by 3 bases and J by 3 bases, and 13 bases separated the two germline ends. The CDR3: CSASLPWRTDTQYF. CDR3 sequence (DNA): TGCAGTGCTAGCCTCCCGTGGCGGACAGATACGCAGTATTTT.

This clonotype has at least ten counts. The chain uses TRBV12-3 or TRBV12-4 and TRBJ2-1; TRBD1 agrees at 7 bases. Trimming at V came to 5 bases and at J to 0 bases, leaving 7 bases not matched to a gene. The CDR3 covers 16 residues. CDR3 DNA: TGTGCCAGCAGTCCCCCCCGACAGGGCTCCTACAATGAGCAGTTCTTC. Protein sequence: CASSPPRQGSYNEQFF.

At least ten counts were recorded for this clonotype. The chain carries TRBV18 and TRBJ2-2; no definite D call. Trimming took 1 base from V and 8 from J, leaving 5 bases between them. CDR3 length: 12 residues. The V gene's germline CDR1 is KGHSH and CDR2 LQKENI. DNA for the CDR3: TGTGCCAGCTCACCACGTTATGGGGAGCTGTTTTTT. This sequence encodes CASSPRYGELFF.

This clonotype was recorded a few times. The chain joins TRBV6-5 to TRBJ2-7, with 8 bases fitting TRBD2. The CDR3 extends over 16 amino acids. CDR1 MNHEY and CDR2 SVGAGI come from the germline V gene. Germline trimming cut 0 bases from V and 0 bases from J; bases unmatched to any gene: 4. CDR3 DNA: TGTGCCAGCAGTTACTCCCTCAGCGGGAGCTCCTACGAGCAGTACTTC. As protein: CASSYSLSGSSYEQYF.

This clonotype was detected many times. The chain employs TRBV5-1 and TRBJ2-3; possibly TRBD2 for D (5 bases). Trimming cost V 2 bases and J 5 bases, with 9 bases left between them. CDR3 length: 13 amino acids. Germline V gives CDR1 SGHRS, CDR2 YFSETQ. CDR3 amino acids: CASSFREIDTQYF. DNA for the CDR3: TGCGCCAGCAGCTTCCGGGAAATAGATACGCAGTATTTT.

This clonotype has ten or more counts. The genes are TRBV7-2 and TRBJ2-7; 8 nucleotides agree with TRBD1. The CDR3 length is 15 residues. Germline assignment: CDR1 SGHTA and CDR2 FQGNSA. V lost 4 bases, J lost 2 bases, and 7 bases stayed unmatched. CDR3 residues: CASSWRARGPYEQYF. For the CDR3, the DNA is TGTGCCAGCAGCTGGCGGGCCAGGGGGCCCTACGAGCAGTACTTC.

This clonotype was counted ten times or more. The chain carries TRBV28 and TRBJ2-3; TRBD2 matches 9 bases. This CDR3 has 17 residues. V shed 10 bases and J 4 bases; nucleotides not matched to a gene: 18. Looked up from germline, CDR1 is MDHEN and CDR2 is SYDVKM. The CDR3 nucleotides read TGTGCCAACAGCCGCCCCTGGGCGGGGGGGCCGTCAGATACGCAGTATTTT. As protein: CANSRPWAGGPSDTQYF.

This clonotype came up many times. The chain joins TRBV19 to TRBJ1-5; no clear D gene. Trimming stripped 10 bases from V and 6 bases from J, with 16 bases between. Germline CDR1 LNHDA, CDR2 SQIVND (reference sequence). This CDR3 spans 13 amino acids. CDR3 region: CATETRAGQPQHF. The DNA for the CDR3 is TGTGCCACAGAGACGCGCGCCGGTCAGCCCCAGCATTTT. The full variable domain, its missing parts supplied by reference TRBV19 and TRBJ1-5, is DGGITQSPKYLFRKEGQNVTLSCEQNLNHDAMYWYRQDPGQGLRLIYYSQIVNDFQKGDIAEGYSVSREKKESFPLTVTSAQKNPTAFYLCATETRAGQPQHFGDGTRLSIL.

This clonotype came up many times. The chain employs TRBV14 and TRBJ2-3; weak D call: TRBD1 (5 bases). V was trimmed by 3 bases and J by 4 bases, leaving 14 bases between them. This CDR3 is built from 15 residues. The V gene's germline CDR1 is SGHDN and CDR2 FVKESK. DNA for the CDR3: TGTGCCAGCAGCCAGGGCAGGGTTTCTTCAGATACGCAGTATTTT. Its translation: CASSQGRVSSDTQYF.

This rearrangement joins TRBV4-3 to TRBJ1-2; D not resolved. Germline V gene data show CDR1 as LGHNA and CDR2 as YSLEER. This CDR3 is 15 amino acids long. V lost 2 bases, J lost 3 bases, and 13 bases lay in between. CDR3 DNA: TGCGCCAGCAGCCAACATCGGGTCAGCTACTATGGCTACACCTTC. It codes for CASSQHRVSYYGYTF.

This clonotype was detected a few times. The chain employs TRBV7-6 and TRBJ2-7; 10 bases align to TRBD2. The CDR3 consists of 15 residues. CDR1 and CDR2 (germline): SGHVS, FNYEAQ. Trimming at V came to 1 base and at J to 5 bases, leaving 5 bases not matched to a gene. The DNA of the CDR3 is TGTGCCAGCAGCTTAGGTGGGAGCGGGGGGGACGAGCAGTACTTC. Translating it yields CASSLGGSGGDEQYF. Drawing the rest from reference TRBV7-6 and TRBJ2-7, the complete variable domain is GAGVSQSPRYKVTKRGQDVALRCDPISGHVSLYWYRQALGQGPEFLTYFNYEAQQDKSGLPNDRFSAERPEGSISTLTIQRTEQRDSAMYRCASSLGGSGGDEQYFGPGTRLTVT.